Listed below are T cell receptor beta chains from one sample, sequenced in a study of regulatory T cells in long-lasting Graves disease. One entry per CDR3 protein, called by TCRdb with MiXCR from the multiplex PCR reads. The sample lists hundreds of thousands of distinct CDR3 sequences, roughly 16% occurring once. Another study also made use of these data, one on T cells in Graves' hyperthyroidism and ophthalmopathy.

This specimen was peripheral blood mononuclear cells (PBMCs), taken at new diagnosis, from a patient treated with antithyroid drugs. These receptors originate from a woman in her thirties with Graves disease. CDR3s include the opening cysteine and the closing phenylalanine or tryptophan. A D gene is named only where the DNA matches it firmly. The size of a clone is reported for some rows only, either as once, few or many, or as a class for expanded clones.

cdr3_nt,cdr3_aa,clone_size,j_call,v_call,d_call
TGCGCCAGCAGCTTGACGTGGGGGTTCGGGGGTGAAAAACTGTTTTTT,CASSLTWGFGGEKLFF,many,TRBJ1-4,TRBV5-1,.
TGCAGTGCTGAGGGCGGTTACACAGATACGCAGTATTTT,CSAEGGYTDTQYF,many,TRBJ2-3,TRBV20-1,.
TGTGCCAGCACTACACCAAGGGGGATCACAGATACGCAGTATTTT,CASTTPRGITDTQYF,many,TRBJ2-3,TRBV28,.
TGTGCCAGCAGCTTAGATTTGGGGTCTCCCGCCGGGGAGCTGTTTTTT,CASSLDLGSPAGELFF,many,TRBJ2-2,TRBV11-2,.
TGCAGCGTTATAGCAGTCTATGGCTACACCTTC,CSVIAVYGYTF,many,TRBJ1-2,TRBV29-1,.
TGTGCCAGCAGTTTATTGGGCAACTATGGCTACACCTTC,CASSLLGNYGYTF,many,TRBJ1-2,TRBV27,.
TGCAGCGTTGGGAACTACGAGCAGTACTTC,CSVGNYEQYF,many,TRBJ2-7,TRBV29-1,.
TGTGCCAGCAGCTTCGGGCGGCAAGAGACCCAGTACTTC,CASSFGRQETQYF,many,TRBJ2-5,TRBV7-2,.
.,CASSYSGTYEQYFGPGQPQHF,.,TRBJ1-5,TRBV28,.
TGTGCCAGCTCTCCACCCAGTATCCAGGGCGAAAAACTGTTTTTT,CASSPPSIQGEKLFF,.,TRBJ1-4,TRBV18,.
TGTGCCAGCAGGGGGGACACCTTTAATGAAAAACTGTTTTTT,CASRGDTFNEKLFF,few,TRBJ1-4,TRBV25-1,.
TGTGCCAGCGGCGGGCGTACTAATGAAAAACTGTTTTTT,CASGGRTNEKLFF,.,TRBJ1-4,TRBV2,.
TGTGCCACCAGTGATCCGGGACTAGCGGCCCAAGAGACCCAGTACTTC,CATSDPGLAAQETQYF,few,TRBJ2-5,TRBV24-1,TRBD2
TGCAGCGGACAGGAATACAATGAGCAGTTCTTC,CSGQEYNEQFF,.,TRBJ2-1,TRBV29-1,.
TGTGCCAGCAGTCCCCCCTGGGGTGCGGGTAATTCACCCCTCCACTTT,CASSPPWGAGNSPLHF,.,TRBJ1-6,TRBV28,.
TGTGCCAGCAGTTCAAAGGGACAGGGCTATAGCAATCAGCCCCAGCATTTT,CASSSKGQGYSNQPQHF,few,TRBJ1-5,TRBV27,TRBD1
TGTGCCTGGAGTCGGGGCAATCAGCCCCAGCATTTT,CAWSRGNQPQHF,few,TRBJ1-5,TRBV30,.
TGTGCCAGCAGACCCGTCCTGCGGGGGACAGATACGCAGTATTTT,CASRPVLRGTDTQYF,.,TRBJ2-3,TRBV12-3/TRBV12-4,TRBD2
TGCAGTGCTAGAGAAGGGACAGGGAATGTCAGAACTGAAGCTTTCTTT,CSAREGTGNVRTEAFF,many,TRBJ1-1,TRBV20-1,TRBD1
TGTGCCAGCACTACAACCGGGACACTGGGGGATGAGCAGTTCTTC,CASTTTGTLGDEQFF,many,TRBJ2-1,TRBV25-1,.
TGTGCCATCAGTGAGTCATCAGGTAGCGGGATAATATACACCGGGGAGCTGTTTTTT,CAISESSGSGIIYTGELFF,.,TRBJ2-2,TRBV10-3,TRBD2
TGCAGCGTTGAAGATCTCGACTCTACCGGGGAGCTGTTTTTT,CSVEDLDSTGELFF,.,TRBJ2-2,TRBV29-1,.
TGTGCCAGCAGTTTATCGACACTTTCTGGGGCCAACGTCCTGACTTTC,CASSLSTLSGANVLTF,few,TRBJ2-6,TRBV27,.
TGTGCCAGCAGTGAATTTGGAAATAGCAATCAGCCCCAGCATTTT,CASSEFGNSNQPQHF,few,TRBJ1-5,TRBV2,.
TGTGCCAGCATGACGGGACCTCATGAAGATACGCAGTATTTT,CASMTGPHEDTQYF,many,TRBJ2-3,TRBV2,.
TGTGCCAGCAGTAGATCCGGGACTGGATTCTACGAGCAGTACTTC,CASSRSGTGFYEQYF,many,TRBJ2-7,TRBV6-2/TRBV6-3,.
TGTGCCACCAGCGTCCGCGGCACAGATACGCAGTATTTT,CATSVRGTDTQYF,many,TRBJ2-3,TRBV15,.
TGTGCCAGCAGCCTGCGGACAGGGGTGGACATTCAGTACTTC,CASSLRTGVDIQYF,many,TRBJ2-4,TRBV11-2,TRBD1
TGTGCCAGCAGTCCCGACCGGGGACAGATCTATGGCTACACCTTC,CASSPDRGQIYGYTF,many,TRBJ1-2,TRBV28,TRBD1
TGTGCCAGCAGTGAATTAAACAGGGGGAATGAAAAACTGTTTTTT,CASSELNRGNEKLFF,few,TRBJ1-4,TRBV6-1,TRBD1
TGTGCCAGTAGTCTGTGGGGCTATGGCTACACCTTC,CASSLWGYGYTF,few,TRBJ1-2,TRBV19,.
TGCGCCAGCAGGGGGGGGGACAGGAGGGACATTCAGTACTTC,CASRGGDRRDIQYF,.,TRBJ2-4,TRBV5-1,.
TGTGCCAGCACCACAGGACACTCTGGGGCCAACGTCCTGGCTTTC,CASTTGHSGANVLAF,.,TRBJ2-6,TRBV28,.
TGTGCCACCAGCAGAGATCGTCTTAATGAAAAACTGTTTTTT,CATSRDRLNEKLFF,many,TRBJ1-4,TRBV15,.
TGTGCCAGCAGCATCCATTGGGGCAGTTCTGGGGCCAACGTCCTGACTTTC,CASSIHWGSSGANVLTF,.,TRBJ2-6,TRBV11-1,.
TGTGCCAGCAGTTCTAGCGGGAGCGGCTCAGATACGCAGTATTTT,CASSSSGSGSDTQYF,many,TRBJ2-3,TRBV28,TRBD2
TGTGCCAGCAGTTTAGAGACAGGGGGCGGAAACACCATATATTTT,CASSLETGGGNTIYF,.,TRBJ1-3,TRBV12-3/TRBV12-4,TRBD1
TGTGCCTGGAGAGGTGGCGGGAGGGGCCGAGAGACCCAGTACTTC,CAWRGGGRGRETQYF,.,TRBJ2-5,TRBV30,TRBD2
TGTGCCAGCAGTCCCGGGAAACAGGGTTTCTATGGCTACACCTTC,CASSPGKQGFYGYTF,many,TRBJ1-2,TRBV28,.
TGTGCCAGCAGTACTAGCGGGAGGCACACCGGGGAGCTGTTTTTT,CASSTSGRHTGELFF,.,TRBJ2-2,TRBV12-3/TRBV12-4,TRBD2
TGTGCCAGCAGCGGAACAGGGGGGGCCGGGGAGCTGTTTTTT,CASSGTGGAGELFF,few,TRBJ2-2,TRBV9,.
TGTGCCAGCAGCCAGACAGGGGCAACCTGGGATACGCAGTATTTT,CASSQTGATWDTQYF,many,TRBJ2-3,TRBV11-2,TRBD1
TGTGCCAGCAGGGGGAGGGACGCCATTGGCTACACCTTC,CASRGRDAIGYTF,many,TRBJ1-2,TRBV2,.
TGTGCCAGCAGTACGTTGCGGAACACTGAAGCTTTCTTT,CASSTLRNTEAFF,many,TRBJ1-1,TRBV6-1,.
TGTGCCACCAGTATATTAGATACGCAGTATTTT,CATSILDTQYF,.,TRBJ2-3,TRBV24-1,.
TGTGCCAGCCTTAAAGGGACTAGCGGGAGCCGGGAGCAGTTCTTC,CASLKGTSGSREQFF,many,TRBJ2-1,TRBV27,TRBD2
TGTGCCACCAGTGTTGGGACTATCTACAATGAGCAGTTCTTC,CATSVGTIYNEQFF,many,TRBJ2-1,TRBV24-1,TRBD2
TGTGCCAGCAGTTTTTGGGCAGGGAGGGGTGGGGCCAACGTCCTGACTTTC,CASSFWAGRGGANVLTF,.,TRBJ2-6,TRBV28,TRBD2
TGTGCCAGCAGGACCGGGACAGCCATTAACACTGAAGCTTTCTTT,CASRTGTAINTEAFF,many,TRBJ1-1,TRBV2,TRBD1
TGTGCCAGCGAGCGGGAGGGCACAGATACGCAGTATTTT,CASEREGTDTQYF,many,TRBJ2-3,TRBV28,TRBD2
TGTGCCAGCAGTGACCCTAGCAGACGCACAGATACGCAGTATTTT,CASSDPSRRTDTQYF,.,TRBJ2-3,TRBV28,.
TGCAGTGCTAGAGATCCTAGTGCAGGCTACACCTTC,CSARDPSAGYTF,.,TRBJ1-2,TRBV20-1,.
TGTGCCAGCAGCTACACAGGCGAGCAGTACTTC,CASSYTGEQYF,many,TRBJ2-7,TRBV11-2,.
TGTGCCTGGAATAGCGGACTCTCCTACAATGAGCAGTTCTTC,CAWNSGLSYNEQFF,.,TRBJ2-1,TRBV30,.
TGTGCCAGCAGTTACAGGCAGGGGAGATACGAGCAGTACTTC,CASSYRQGRYEQYF,many,TRBJ2-7,TRBV6-9,.
TGTGCCTGGAGTTCCATCGGAAGTTTTTCACCCCTCCACTTT,CAWSSIGSFSPLHF,.,TRBJ1-6,TRBV30,.
TGTGCCAGCAGTTTATTTGGACAGAGCTATGGCTACACCTTC,CASSLFGQSYGYTF,many,TRBJ1-2,TRBV12-3/TRBV12-4,.